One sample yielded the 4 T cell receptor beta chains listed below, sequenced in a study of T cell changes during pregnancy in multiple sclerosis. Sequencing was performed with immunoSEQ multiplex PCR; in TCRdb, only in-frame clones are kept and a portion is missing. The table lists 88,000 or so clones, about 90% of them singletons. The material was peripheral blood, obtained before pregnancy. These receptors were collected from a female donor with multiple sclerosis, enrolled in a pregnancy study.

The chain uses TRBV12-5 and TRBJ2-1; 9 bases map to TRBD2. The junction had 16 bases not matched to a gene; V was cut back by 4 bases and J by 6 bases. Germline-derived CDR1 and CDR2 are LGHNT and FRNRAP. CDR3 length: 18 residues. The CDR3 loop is CASGSGLRLAGVVNEQFF. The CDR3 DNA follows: TGTGCTAGTGGTTCGGGTCTTCGGTTAGCGGGAGTAGTCAATGAGCAGTTCTTC.

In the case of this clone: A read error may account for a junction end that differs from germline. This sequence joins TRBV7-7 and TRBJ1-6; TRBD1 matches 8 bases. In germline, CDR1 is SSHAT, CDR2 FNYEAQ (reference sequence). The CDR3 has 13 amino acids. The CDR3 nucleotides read TGTGCTAGCAGCCCAGACAGGGGTTCACCCCTCCACTTT. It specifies CASSPDRGSPLHF.

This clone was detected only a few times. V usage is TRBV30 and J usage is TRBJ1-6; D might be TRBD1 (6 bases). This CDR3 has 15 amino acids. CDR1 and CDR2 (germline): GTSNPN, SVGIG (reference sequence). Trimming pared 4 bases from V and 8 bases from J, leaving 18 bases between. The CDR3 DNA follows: TGTGCCTGGACTTCAGGGGATATCCGGGATTCACCCCTCCACTTT. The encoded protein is CAWTSGDIRDSPLHF.

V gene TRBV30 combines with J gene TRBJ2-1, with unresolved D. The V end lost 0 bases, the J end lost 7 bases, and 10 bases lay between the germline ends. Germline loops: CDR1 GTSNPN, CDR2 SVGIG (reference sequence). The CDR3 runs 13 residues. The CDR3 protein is CAWSVGNQNEQFF. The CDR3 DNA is TGTGCCTGGAGTGTGGGCAACCAGAATGAGCAGTTCTTC.